A single TCR beta chain is shown here with its context. These data originate in a study of blood T cell repertoires in COVID-19. Study background: COVID-19 samples, acute and convalescent, were from the United States, Italy and Spain. PBMCs, B-cell-depleted T cells, or T cells were the source of the cDNA or gDNA that made up the material.

CDR1 and CDR2 from the germline V gene are ENHRY and SYGVKD. The length of the CDR3 is 15 residues. V lost 2 bases and J lost 6; bases outside the gene matches: 6. TCRdb's copy holds only in-frame clones and misses some; the assay was immunoSEQ multiplex PCR. The sample holds roughly 150,000 clones; approximately 80% are singletons and the top ten take roughly 0.58%. The sequencing sample was made of peripheral blood. The genes are TRBV10-3 and TRBJ2-5; 10 nucleotides align to TRBD1. The TCR was taken from a man in his 60s with acute or convalescent COVID-19. CDR3 sequence: CAISETRDRGKTQYF. DNA for the CDR3: TGTGCCATCAGTGAGACCCGGGACAGGGGTAAGACCCAGTACTTC.